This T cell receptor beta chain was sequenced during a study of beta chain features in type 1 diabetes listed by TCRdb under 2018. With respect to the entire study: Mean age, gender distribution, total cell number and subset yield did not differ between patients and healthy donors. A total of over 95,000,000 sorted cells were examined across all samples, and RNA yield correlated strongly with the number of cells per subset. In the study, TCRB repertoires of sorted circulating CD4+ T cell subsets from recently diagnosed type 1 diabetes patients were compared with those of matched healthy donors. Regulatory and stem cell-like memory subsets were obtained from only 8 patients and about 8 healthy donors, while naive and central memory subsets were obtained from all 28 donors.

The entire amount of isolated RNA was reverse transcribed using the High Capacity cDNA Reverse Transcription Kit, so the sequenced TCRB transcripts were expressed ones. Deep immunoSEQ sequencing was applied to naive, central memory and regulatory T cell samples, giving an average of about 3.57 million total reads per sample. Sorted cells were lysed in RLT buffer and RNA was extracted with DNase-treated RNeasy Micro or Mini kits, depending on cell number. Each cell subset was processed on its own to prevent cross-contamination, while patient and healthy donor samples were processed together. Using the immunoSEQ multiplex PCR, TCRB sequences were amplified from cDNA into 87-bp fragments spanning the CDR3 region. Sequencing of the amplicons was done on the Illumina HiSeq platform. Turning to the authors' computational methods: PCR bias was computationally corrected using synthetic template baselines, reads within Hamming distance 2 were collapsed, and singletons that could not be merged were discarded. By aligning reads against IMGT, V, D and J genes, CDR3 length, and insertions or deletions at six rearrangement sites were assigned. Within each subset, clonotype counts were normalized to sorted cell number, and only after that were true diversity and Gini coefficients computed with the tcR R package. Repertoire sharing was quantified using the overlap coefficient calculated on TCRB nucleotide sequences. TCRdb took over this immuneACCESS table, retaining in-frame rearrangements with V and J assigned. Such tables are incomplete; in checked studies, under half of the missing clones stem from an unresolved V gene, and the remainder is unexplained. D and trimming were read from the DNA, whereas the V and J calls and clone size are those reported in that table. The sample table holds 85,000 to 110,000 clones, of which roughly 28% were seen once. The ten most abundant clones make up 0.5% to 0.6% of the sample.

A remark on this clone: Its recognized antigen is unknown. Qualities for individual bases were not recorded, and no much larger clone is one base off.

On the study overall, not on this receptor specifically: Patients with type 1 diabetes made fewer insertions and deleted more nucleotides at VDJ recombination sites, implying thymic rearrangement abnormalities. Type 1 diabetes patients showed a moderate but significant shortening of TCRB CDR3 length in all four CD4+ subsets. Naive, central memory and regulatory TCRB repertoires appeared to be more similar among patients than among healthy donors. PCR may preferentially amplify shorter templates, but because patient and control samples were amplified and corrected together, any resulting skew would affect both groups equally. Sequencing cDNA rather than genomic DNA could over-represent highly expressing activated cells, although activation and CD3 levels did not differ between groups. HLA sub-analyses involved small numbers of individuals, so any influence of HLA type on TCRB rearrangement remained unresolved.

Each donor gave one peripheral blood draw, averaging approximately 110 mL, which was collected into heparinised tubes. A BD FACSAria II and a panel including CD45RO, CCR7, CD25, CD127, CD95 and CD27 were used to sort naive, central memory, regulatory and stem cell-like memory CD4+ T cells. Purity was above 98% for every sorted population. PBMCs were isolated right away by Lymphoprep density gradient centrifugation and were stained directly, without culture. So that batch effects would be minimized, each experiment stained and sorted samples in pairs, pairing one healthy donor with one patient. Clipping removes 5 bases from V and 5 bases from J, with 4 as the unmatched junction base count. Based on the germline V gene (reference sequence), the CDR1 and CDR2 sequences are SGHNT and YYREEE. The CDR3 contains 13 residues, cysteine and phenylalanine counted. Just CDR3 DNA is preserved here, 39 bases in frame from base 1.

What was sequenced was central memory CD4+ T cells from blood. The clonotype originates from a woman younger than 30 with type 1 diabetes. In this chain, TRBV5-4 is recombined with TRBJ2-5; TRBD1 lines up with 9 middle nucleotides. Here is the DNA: TGTGCCAGCAGTCAACAGGGGGCCGAGACCCAGTACTTC. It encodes CASSQQGAETQYF. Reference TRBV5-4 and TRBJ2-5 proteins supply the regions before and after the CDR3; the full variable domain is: ETGVTQSPTHLIKTRGQQVTLRCSSQSGHNTVSWYQQALGQGPQFIFQYYREEENGRGNFPPRFSGLQFPNYSSELNVNALELDDSALYLCASSQQGAETQYFGPGTRLLVL.